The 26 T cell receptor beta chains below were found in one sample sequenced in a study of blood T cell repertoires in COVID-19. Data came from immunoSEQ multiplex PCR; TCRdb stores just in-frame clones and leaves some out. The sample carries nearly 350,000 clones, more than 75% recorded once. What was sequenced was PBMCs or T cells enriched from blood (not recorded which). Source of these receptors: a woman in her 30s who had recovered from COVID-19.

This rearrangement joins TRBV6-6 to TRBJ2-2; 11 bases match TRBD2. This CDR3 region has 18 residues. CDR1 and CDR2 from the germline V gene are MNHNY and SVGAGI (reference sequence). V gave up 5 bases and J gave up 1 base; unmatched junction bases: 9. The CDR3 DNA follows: TGTGCCAGCAGTCGCCGACTAGCGGGGCTTCAGAACACCGGGGAGCTGTTTTTT. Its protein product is CASSRRLAGLQNTGELFF.

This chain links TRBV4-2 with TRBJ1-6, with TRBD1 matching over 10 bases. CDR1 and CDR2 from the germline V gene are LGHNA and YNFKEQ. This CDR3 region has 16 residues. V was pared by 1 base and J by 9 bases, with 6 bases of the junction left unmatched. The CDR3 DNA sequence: TGTGCCAGCAGCCAAGTAAACCGGGACAGGGGTTCACCCCTCCACTTT. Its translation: CASSQVNRDRGSPLHF.

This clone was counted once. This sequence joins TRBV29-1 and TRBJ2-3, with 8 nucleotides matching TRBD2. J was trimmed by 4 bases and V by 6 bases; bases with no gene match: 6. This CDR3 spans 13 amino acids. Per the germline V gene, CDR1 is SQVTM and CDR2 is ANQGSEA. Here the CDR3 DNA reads TGCAGCGTGGAAACGCGGGGGGCAGATACGCAGTATTTT. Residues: CSVETRGADTQYF.

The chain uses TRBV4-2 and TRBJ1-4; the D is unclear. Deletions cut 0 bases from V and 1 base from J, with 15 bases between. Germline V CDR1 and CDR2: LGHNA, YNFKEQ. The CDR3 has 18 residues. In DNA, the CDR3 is TGTGCCAGCAGCCAAGATTCGGAAGGGCGGGTAACTAATGAAAAACTGTTTTTT. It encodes CASSQDSEGRVTNEKLFF.

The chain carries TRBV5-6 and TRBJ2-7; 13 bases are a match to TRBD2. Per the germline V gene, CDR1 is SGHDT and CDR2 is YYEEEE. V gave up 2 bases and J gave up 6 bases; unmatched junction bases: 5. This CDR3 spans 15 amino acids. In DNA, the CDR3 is TGTGCCAGCAGCTTTGGACTAGCGGGGGTGTCCGAGCAGTACTTC. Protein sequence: CASSFGLAGVSEQYF.

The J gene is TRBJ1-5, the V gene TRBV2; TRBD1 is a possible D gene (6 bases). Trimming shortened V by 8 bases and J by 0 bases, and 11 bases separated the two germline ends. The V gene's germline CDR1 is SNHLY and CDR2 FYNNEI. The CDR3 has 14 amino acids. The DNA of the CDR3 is TGTGCCAGCCAAGGGGGATTTAGCAATCAGCCCCAGCATTTT. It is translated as CASQGGFSNQPQHF.

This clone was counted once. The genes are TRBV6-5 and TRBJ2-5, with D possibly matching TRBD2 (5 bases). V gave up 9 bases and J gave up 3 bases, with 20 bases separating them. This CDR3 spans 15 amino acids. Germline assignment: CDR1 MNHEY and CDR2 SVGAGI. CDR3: CARSDRGQTKETQYF. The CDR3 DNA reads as TGTGCCAGATCCGACCGCGGGCAAACCAAAGAGACCCAGTACTTC.

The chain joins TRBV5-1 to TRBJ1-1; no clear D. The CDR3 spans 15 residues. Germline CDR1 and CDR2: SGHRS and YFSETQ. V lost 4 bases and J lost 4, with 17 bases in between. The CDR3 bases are TGCGCCAGCAGCCGGGAGTTGCGGGGAGGCACTGAAGCTTTCTTT. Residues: CASSRELRGGTEAFF.

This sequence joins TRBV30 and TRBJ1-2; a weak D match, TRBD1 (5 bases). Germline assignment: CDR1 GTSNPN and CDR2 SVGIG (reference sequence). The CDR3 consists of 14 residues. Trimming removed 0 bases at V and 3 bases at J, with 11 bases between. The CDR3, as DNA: TGTGCCTGGAGTGTTCGGGGGTGGGACTATGGCTACACCTTC. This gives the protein CAWSVRGWDYGYTF.

This chain's CDR3 is CASRRDGLGGEQYF. CDR3 nucleotides: TGTGCCAGCAGGCGGGACGGTCTCGGCGGGGAGCAGTACTTC. The V gene is TRBV6-5, the J gene TRBJ2-7, with D tentatively TRBD2 (6 bases). V lost 6 bases to trimming and J lost 7 bases, with 19 bases between them. The CDR3 is 14 residues long. Germline CDR1 is MNHEY and CDR2 is SVGAGI.

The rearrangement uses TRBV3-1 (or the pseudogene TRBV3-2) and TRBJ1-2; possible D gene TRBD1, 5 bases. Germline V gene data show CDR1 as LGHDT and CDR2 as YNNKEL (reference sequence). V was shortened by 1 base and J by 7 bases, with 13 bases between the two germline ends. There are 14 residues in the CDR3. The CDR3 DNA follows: TGTGCCAGCAGCCAAGTGGAGGGGTTTAGTGGCTACACCTTC. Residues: CASSQVEGFSGYTF.

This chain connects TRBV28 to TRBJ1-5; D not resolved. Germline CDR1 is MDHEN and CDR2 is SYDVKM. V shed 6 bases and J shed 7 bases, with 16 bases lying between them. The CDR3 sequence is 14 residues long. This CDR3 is CASSQGRLRQPQHF. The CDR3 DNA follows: TGTGCCAGCAGCCAAGGAAGGTTGAGGCAGCCCCAGCATTTT.

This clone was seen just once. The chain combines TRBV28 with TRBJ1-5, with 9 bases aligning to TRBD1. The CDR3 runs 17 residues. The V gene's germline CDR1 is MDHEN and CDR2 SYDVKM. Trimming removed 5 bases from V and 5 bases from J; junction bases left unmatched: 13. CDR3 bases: TGTGCCAGCAGTCCTACAGTCCTCCGGGACAGGGATCAGCCCCAGCATTTT. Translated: CASSPTVLRDRDQPQHF.

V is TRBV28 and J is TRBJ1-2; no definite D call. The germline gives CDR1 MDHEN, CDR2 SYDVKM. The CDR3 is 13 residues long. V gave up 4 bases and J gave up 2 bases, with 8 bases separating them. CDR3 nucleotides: TGTGCCAGCAGTTCCCGACAAAACTATGGCTACACCTTC. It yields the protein CASSSRQNYGYTF.

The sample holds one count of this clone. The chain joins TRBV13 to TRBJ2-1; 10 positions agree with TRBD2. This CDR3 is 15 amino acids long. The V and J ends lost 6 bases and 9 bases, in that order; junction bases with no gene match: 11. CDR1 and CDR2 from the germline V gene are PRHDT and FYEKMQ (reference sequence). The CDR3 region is CASRELLAGRGEQFF. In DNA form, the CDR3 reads TGTGCCAGCAGGGAGTTACTAGCGGGGCGGGGTGAGCAGTTCTTC.

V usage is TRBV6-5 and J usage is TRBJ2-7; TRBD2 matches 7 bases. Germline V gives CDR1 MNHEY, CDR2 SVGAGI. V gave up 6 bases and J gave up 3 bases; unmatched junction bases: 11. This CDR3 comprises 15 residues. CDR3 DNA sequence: TGTGCCAGCAGGAAGGGGTGGGGGGGAGTCTACGAGCAGTACTTC. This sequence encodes CASRKGWGGVYEQYF.

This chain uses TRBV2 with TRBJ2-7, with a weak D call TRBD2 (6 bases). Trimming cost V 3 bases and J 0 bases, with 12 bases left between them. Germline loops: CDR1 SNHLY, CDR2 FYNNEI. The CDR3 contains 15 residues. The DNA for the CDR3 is TGTGCCAGCAGTGACGGGGGAGTAGGCTCCTACGAGCAGTACTTC. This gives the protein CASSDGGVGSYEQYF.

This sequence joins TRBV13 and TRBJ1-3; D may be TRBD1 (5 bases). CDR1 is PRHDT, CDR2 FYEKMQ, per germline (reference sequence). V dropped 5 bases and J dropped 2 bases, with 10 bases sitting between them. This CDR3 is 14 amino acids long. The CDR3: CASSAGGTGNTIYF. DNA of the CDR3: TGTGCCAGCAGCGCGGGGGGAACTGGAAACACCATATATTTT.

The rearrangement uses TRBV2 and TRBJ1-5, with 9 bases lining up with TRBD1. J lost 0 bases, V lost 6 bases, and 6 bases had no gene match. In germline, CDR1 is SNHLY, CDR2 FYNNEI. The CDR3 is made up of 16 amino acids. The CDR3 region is CASSRTGDFSNQPQHF. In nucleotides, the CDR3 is TGTGCCAGCAGCAGGACAGGGGACTTTAGCAATCAGCCCCAGCATTTT.

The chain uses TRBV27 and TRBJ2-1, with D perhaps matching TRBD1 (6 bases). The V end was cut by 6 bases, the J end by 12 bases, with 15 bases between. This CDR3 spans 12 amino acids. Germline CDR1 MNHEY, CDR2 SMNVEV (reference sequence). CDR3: CASRPLPGAQFF. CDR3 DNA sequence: TGTGCCAGCAGACCACTCCCAGGGGCGCAGTTCTTC.

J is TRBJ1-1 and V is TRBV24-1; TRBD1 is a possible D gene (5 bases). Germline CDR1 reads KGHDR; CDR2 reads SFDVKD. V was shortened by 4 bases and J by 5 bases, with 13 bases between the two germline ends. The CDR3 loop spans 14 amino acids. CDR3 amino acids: CATSETGRGTEAFF. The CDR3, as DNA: TGTGCCACCAGTGAGACCGGGAGGGGAACTGAAGCTTTCTTT.

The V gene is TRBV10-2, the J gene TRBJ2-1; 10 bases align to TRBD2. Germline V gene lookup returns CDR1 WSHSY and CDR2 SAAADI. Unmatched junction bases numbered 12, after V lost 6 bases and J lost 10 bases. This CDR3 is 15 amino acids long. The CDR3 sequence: CASSLNLAGGREQFF. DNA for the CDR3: TGCGCCAGCAGCCTGAACTTAGCGGGGGGACGGGAGCAGTTCTTC.

The CDR3 sequence: CASSSVGGYTF. The DNA of the CDR3 is TGTGCCAGCAGTTCTGTCGGGGGCTACACCTTC. J is TRBJ1-2 and V is TRBV28, with D hard to call. The CDR3 sequence is 11 residues long. With 4 bases removed from V and 8 bases from J, the gap between germline ends came to 8 bases. CDR1 and CDR2 from the germline V gene are MDHEN and SYDVKM.

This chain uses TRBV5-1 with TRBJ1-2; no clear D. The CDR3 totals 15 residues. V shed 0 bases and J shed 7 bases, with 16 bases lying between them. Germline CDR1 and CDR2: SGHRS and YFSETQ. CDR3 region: CASSLEGQEGGGYTF. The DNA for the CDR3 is TGCGCCAGCAGCTTGGAGGGTCAGGAGGGAGGTGGCTACACCTTC.

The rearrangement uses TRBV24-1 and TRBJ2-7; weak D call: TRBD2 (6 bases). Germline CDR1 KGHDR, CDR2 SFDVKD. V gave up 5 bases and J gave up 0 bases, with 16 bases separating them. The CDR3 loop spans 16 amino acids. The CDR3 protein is CATSARGTGSSYEQYF. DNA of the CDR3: TGTGCCACCAGTGCCCGCGGGACGGGGAGCTCCTACGAGCAGTACTTC.

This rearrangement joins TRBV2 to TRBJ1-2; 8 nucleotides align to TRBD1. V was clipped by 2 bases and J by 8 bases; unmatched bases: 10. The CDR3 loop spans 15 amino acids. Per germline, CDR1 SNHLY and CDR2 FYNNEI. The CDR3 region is CASSEKSGGAQGYTF. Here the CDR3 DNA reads TGTGCCAGCAGTGAAAAATCAGGGGGCGCGCAGGGCTACACCTTC.